The T cell receptor (beta chain) described here comes from a study of blood T cell repertoires in COVID-19. Overall study: The cDNA or gDNA used as material had been derived from T cells, B-cell-depleted T cells, or PBMCs.

Participants were aged about 18 to 89 years, lived in roughly 23 US areas, and enrolled virtually. Clinical history as reported by participants underpinned cohort assignment. Study processing details: Amplification with reference gene primers provided the estimates of nucleated cell counts. TCRdb's copy holds only in-frame clones and misses some; the assay was immunoSEQ multiplex PCR. That table gives V, J and clone size, and the DNA gave D and trimming. The sample contains around 430,000 clones, around nine tenths of which appear only once. CDR1 SGDLS and CDR2 YYNGEE come from the germline V gene. V lost 0 bases to trimming and J lost 7 bases; unmatched junction nucleotides: 3. The CDR3 has 13 residues.

The TCR comes from a woman aged 45 to 65 who had recovered from COVID-19. The sequenced material came from PBMCs or T cells enriched from blood (not recorded which). V and J are TRBV9 and TRBJ1-1; 7 nucleotides match TRBD1. The CDR3 DNA reads TGTGCCAGCAGCGTAGCAGGGGGAGGTGAAGCTTTCTTT. This translates into CASSVAGGGEAFF.